This TCR beta chain was captured in a study of blood T cell repertoires in COVID-19. The V end lost 4 bases, the J end lost 5 bases, and 6 bases lay between the germline ends. The CDR3 runs to 13 residues. Per the germline V gene, CDR1 is SGHNT and CDR2 is YENEEA. Some clones are missing from TCRdb's copy, which holds only in-frame ones; the method was immunoSEQ multiplex PCR. The sample contains some 330,000 clones, roughly 91% of which appear only once. V gene TRBV11-3 combines with J gene TRBJ1-6; maybe TRBD1 (6 bases). This clonotype originated in a woman aged 25 to 39 with COVID-19, enrolled during active disease. Sequenced material: peripheral blood. In DNA form, the CDR3 reads TGTGCCAGCAGCTGGGACAATAATTCACCCCTCCACTTT. Translating gives CASSWDNNSPLHF.